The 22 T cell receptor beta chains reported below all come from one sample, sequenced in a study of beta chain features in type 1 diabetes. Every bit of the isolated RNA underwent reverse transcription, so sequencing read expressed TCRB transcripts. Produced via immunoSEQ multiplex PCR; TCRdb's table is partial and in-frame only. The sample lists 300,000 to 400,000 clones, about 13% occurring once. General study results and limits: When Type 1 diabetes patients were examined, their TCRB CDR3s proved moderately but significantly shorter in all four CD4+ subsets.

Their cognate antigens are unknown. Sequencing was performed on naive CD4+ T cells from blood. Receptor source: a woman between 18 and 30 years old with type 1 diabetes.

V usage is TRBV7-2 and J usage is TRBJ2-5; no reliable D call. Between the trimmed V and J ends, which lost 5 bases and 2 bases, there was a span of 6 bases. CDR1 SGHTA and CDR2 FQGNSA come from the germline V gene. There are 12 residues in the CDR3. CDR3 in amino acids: CASSRHQETQYF. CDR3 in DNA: TGTGCCAGCAGCCGACATCAAGAGACCCAGTACTTC.

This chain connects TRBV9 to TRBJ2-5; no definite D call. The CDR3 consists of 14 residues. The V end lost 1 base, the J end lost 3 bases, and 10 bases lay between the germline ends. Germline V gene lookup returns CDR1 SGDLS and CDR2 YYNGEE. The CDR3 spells CASSVSTVEETQYF. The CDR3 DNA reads TGTGCCAGCAGCGTATCAACAGTAGAAGAGACCCAGTACTTC.

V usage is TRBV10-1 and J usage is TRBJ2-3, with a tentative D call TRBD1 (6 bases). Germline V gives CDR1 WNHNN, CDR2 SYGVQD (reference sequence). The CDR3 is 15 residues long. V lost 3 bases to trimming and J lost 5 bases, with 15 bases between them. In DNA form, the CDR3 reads TGCGCCAGCAGTGACCCCTCAGGGGTGGGAGATACGCAGTATTTT. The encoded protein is CASSDPSGVGDTQYF.

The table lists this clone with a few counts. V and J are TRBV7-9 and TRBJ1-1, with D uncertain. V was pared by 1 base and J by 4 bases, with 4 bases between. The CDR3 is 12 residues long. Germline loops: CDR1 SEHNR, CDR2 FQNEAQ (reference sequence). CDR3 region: CASSLESTEAFF. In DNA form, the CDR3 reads TGTGCCAGCAGCTTAGAGAGCACTGAAGCTTTCTTT.

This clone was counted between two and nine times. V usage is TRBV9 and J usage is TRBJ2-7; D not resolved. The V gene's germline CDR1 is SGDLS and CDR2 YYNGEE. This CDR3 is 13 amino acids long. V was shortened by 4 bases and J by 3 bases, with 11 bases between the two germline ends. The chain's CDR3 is CASSPGPNYEQYF. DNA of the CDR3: TGTGCCAGCAGCCCGGGTCCGAACTACGAGCAGTACTTC.

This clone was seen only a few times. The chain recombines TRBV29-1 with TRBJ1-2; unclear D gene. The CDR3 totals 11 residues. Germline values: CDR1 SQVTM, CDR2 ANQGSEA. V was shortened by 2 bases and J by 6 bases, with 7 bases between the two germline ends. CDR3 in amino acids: CSVESGNGYTF. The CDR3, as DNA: TGCAGCGTTGAATCAGGAAATGGCTACACCTTC. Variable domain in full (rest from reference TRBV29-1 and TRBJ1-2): SAVISQKPSRDICQRGTSLTIQCQVDSQVTMMFWYRQQPGQSLTLIATANQGSEATYESGFVIDKFPISRPNLTFSTLTVSNMSPEDSSIYLCSVESGNGYTFGSGTRLTVV.

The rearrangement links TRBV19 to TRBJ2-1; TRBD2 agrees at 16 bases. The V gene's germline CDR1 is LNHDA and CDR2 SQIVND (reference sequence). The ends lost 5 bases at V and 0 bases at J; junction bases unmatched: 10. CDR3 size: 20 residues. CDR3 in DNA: TGTGCCAGTAGTCCCTTTCCGGGACTAGCGGGAGGGAGCTCCTACAATGAGCAGTTCTTC. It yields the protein CASSPFPGLAGGSSYNEQFF.

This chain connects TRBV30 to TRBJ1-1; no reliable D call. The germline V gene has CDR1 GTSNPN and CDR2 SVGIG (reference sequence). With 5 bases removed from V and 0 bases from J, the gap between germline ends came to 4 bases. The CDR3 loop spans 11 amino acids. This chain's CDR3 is CAWALNTEAFF. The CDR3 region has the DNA TGTGCCTGGGCGTTGAACACTGAAGCTTTCTTT.

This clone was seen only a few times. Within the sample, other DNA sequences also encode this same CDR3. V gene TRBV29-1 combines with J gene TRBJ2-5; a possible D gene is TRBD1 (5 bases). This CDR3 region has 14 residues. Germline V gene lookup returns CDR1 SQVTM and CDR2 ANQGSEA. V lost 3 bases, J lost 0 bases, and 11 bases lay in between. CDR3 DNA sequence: TGCAGCGTTGAGGGGCGGATGTACCAAGAGACCCAGTACTTC. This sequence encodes CSVEGRMYQETQYF.

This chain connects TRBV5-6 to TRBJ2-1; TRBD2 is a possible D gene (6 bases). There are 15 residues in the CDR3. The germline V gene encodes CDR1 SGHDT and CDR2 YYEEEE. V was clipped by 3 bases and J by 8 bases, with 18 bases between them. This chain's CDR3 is CASSSAGGARDEQFF. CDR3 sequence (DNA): TGTGCCAGCAGCTCCGCGGGCGGGGCCAGGGATGAGCAGTTCTTC.

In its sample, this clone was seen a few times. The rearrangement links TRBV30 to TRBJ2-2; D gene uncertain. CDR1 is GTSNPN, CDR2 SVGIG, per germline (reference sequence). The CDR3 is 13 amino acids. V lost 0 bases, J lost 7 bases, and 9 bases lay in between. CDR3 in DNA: TGTGCCTGGAGTGTACCAGTACGCGGGGAGCTGTTTTTT. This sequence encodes CAWSVPVRGELFF.

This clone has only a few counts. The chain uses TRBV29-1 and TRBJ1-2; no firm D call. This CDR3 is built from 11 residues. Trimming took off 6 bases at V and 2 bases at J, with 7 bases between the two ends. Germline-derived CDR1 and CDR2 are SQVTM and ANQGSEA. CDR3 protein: CSVTENYGYTF. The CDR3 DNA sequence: TGCAGCGTAACAGAGAACTATGGCTACACCTTC.

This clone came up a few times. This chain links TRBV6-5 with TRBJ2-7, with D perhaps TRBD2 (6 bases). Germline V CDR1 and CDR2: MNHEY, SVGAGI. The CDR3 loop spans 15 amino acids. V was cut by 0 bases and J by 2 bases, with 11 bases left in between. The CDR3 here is CASSYSIGGTYEQYF. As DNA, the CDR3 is TGTGCCAGCAGTTACTCGATAGGCGGGACCTACGAGCAGTACTTC.

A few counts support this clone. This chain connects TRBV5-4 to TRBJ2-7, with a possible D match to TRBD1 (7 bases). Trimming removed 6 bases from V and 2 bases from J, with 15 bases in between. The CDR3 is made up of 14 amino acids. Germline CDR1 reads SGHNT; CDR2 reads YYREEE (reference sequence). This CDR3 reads CASTVGGQPYEQYF. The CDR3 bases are TGTGCCAGCACCGTCGGGGGACAGCCCTACGAGCAGTACTTC.

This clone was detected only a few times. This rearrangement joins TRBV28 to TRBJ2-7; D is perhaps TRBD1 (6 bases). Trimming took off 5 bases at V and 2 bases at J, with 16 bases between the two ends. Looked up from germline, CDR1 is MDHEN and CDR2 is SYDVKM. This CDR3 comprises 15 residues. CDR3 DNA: TGTGCCAGCAGTCCCCAGGGGACGGCACCCTACGAGCAGTACGTC. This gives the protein CASSPQGTAPYEQYV.

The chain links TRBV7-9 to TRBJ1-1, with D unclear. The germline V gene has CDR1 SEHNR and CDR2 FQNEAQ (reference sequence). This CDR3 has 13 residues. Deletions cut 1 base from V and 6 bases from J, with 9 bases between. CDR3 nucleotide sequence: TGTGCCAGCAGCTTAGATTATATCTCTGAAGCTTTCTTT. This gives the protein CASSLDYISEAFF.

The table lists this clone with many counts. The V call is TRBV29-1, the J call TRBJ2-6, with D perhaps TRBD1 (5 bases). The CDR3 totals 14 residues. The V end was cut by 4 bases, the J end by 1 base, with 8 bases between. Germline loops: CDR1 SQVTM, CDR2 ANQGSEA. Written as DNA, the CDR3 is TGCAGCGTTGCCCAGGGATCTGGGGCCAACGTCCTGACTTTC. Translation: CSVAQGSGANVLTF.

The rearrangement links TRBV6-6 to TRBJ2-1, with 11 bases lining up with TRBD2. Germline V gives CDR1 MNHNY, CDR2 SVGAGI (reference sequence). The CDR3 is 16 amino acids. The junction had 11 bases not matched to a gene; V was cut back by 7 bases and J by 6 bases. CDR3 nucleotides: TGTGCCAGCACGCGTTCAGGGACTAGCGGCTTCAATGAGCAGTTCTTC. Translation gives CASTRSGTSGFNEQFF.

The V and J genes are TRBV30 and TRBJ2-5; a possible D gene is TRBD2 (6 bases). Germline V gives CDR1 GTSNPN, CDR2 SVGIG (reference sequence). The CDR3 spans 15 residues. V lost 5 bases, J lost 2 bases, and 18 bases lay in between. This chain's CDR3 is CAWAGLSPGQETQYF. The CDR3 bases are TGTGCCTGGGCGGGACTCTCGCCTGGACAAGAGACCCAGTACTTC.

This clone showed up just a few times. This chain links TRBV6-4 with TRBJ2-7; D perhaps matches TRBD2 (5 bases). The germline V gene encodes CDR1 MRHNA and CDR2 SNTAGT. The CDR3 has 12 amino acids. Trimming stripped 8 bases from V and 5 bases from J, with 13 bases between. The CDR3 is CASGGLVNEQYV. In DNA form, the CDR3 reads TGTGCCAGCGGCGGACTGGTGAACGAGCAGTACGTC.

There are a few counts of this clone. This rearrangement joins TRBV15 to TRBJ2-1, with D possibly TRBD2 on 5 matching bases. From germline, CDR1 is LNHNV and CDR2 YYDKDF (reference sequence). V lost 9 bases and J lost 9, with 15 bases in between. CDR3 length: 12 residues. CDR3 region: CATGAYGGEQFF. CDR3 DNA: TGTGCCACGGGAGCGTACGGTGGTGAGCAGTTCTTC.

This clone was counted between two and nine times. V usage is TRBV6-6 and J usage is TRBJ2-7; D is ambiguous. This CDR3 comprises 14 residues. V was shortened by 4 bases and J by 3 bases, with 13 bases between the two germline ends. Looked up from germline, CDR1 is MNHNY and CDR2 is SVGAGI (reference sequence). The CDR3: CASSFSNPVYEQYF. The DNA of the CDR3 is TGTGCCAGCAGTTTCTCAAATCCGGTCTACGAGCAGTACTTC.